The 31 T cell receptor beta chains reported below all come from one sample, sequenced in a study of T-cell memory formation after mild COVID-19. TCRdb re-analysed the 5' RACE reads in MiXCR, keeping a single row per CDR3 protein. This sample has about 340,000 distinct CDR3 sequences, with approximately 15% found just once. The sequencing input was PBMCs or a T cell subset sorted from them (not recorded which). The receptors derive from a man between 18 and 29 years old who had mild COVID-19 (a few samples of this study predate the infection). Cell type and time point are not known.

This clonotype occurred many times. The chain has TRBV5-1 and TRBJ2-1; 8 nucleotides align to TRBD1. The J segment lost 6 bases and the V segment lost 1 base, leaving 6 bases of the junction unmatched. In germline, CDR1 is SGHRS, CDR2 YFSETQ. The CDR3 contains 15 residues. CDR3 nucleotides: TGCGCCAGCAGCTTGAGGACAGGGTTTTTCAATGAGCAGTTCTTC. Translating gives CASSLRTGFFNEQFF.

This clonotype was picked up a small number of times. The chain carries TRBV6-6 and TRBJ2-2; D is ambiguous. CDR1 and CDR2 from the germline V gene are MNHNY and SVGAGI (reference sequence). The CDR3 runs 15 residues. Trimming pared 5 bases from V and 4 bases from J, leaving 14 bases between. CDR3 nucleotides: TGTGCCAGCAGTGACACCGGGCGGTCCACCGGGGAGCTGTTTTTT. Protein: CASSDTGRSTGELFF.

The chain combines TRBV30 with TRBJ1-3; unclear D gene. The V end lost 3 bases, the J end lost 0 bases, and 9 bases lay between the germline ends. Looked up from germline, CDR1 is GTSNPN and CDR2 is SVGIG (reference sequence). The CDR3 is made up of 14 amino acids. The CDR3 here is CAWRKGASGNTIYF. The CDR3 DNA sequence: TGTGCCTGGAGGAAAGGAGCCTCTGGAAACACCATATATTTT.

The genes are TRBV6-5 and TRBJ2-7, with TRBD1 matching over 9 bases. V lost 6 bases and J lost 0; bases outside the gene matches: 6. Germline CDR1 reads MNHEY; CDR2 reads SVGAGI. The CDR3 is made up of 15 amino acids. CDR3 loop: CASSPGQGLSYEQYV. Here the CDR3 DNA reads TGTGCCAGCAGCCCGGGACAGGGACTCTCCTACGAGCAGTACGTC.

The chain has TRBV10-3 and TRBJ2-3; 7 bases line up with TRBD1. The CDR3 is 18 residues long. CDR1 and CDR2 (germline): ENHRY, SYGVKD. V lost 4 bases and J lost 0; bases outside the gene matches: 13. CDR3 region: CAISVGTDPRGSTDTQYF. The CDR3 coding sequence is TGTGCCATCAGTGTCGGGACAGATCCGCGAGGTAGCACAGATACGCAGTATTTT.

The V call is TRBV5-1, the J call TRBJ2-3; no clear D gene. This CDR3 is 15 amino acids long. Between the trimmed V and J ends, which lost 0 bases and 2 bases, there was a span of 10 bases. Germline loops: CDR1 SGHRS, CDR2 YFSETQ. This chain's CDR3 is CASSLDRPLTDTQYF. CDR3 coding DNA: TGCGCCAGCAGCTTGGATCGTCCCCTCACAGATACGCAGTATTTT. Complete variable domain (other parts from reference TRBV5-1 and TRBJ2-3): KAGVTQTPRYLIKTRGQQVTLSCSPISGHRSVSWYQQTPGQGLQFLFEYFSETQRNKGNFPGRFSGRQFSNSRSEMNVSTLELGDSALYLCASSLDRPLTDTQYFGPGTRLTVL.

The V gene is TRBV4-3, the J gene TRBJ2-6; 7 bases are a match to TRBD2. CDR3 length: 17 residues. V was clipped by 3 bases and J by 1 base; unmatched bases: 6. Germline CDR1 and CDR2: LGHNA and YSLEER. For the CDR3, the DNA is TGCGCCAGCAGCCACTCTGTGGGAGGGTCTGGGGCCAACGTCCTGACTTTC. Its protein is CASSHSVGGSGANVLTF.

This clonotype was seen a few times. The chain couples TRBV5-4 to TRBJ2-7, with TRBD2 matching over 8 bases. Germline CDR1 SGHNT, CDR2 YYREEE (reference sequence). V lost 4 bases, J lost 5 bases, and 8 bases stayed unmatched. The CDR3 runs to 14 residues. CDR3 coding DNA: TGTGCCAGCAGCCGGGGGGGATTGGGAGACGAGCAGTACTTC. This codes for CASSRGGLGDEQYF.

V and J are TRBV6-2 or TRBV6-3 and TRBJ1-2; D not certain. Germline V gives CDR1 MNHEY, CDR2 SVGEGT. The V end was cut by 4 bases, the J end by 4 bases, with 7 bases between. CDR3 size: 12 residues. The CDR3 bases are TGTGCCAGCAGTTCCCAGATCTATGGCTACACCTTC. Encoded protein: CASSSQIYGYTF.

This rearrangement joins TRBV5-5 to TRBJ1-2; D unclear. V shed 0 bases and J shed 8 bases, with 14 bases lying between them. This CDR3 is built from 14 residues. From germline, CDR1 is SGHKS and CDR2 YYEKEE (reference sequence). CDR3 nucleotides: TGTGCCAGCAGCTTGGCTGGAGCCTTTCGAGGCTACACCTTC. This sequence encodes CASSLAGAFRGYTF.

This clonotype was seen a handful of times. Here the CDR3 DNA reads TGTGCCAGCAGTGAATCCGTCGGGGGCTATGGCTACACCTTC. Translation gives CASSESVGGYGYTF. The chain has TRBV25-1 and TRBJ1-2, with D possibly being TRBD1 (5 bases). Germline-derived CDR1 and CDR2 are MGHDK and SYGVNS. V was clipped by 1 base and J by 4 bases, with 10 bases between them. The length of the CDR3 is 14 residues.

This clonotype was seen a few times. The chain recombines TRBV7-2 with TRBJ1-6, with TRBD1 as a possible D gene (6 bases). CDR3 length: 13 amino acids. V lost 2 bases and J lost 9, with 8 bases in between. CDR1 and CDR2 (germline): SGHTA, FQGNSA. In DNA, the CDR3 is TGTGCCAGCAGCTTAAGCAGGGGTTCACCCCTCCACTTT. Encoded protein: CASSLSRGSPLHF.

The chain recombines TRBV9 with TRBJ1-2, with TRBD1 as a possible D gene (6 bases). The CDR3 runs 12 residues. The V end was cut by 8 bases, the J end by 4 bases, with 12 bases between. Germline CDR1 and CDR2: SGDLS and YYNGEE. As DNA, the CDR3 is TGTGCCAGTAACAGGGATGTCTATGGCTACACCTTC. Its protein product is CASNRDVYGYTF.

This rearrangement joins TRBV7-2 to TRBJ1-5; D remains unclear. The CDR3 extends over 17 amino acids. Germline CDR1 reads SGHTA; CDR2 reads FQGNSA. Trimming took 8 bases from V and 2 from J, leaving 22 bases between them. In nucleotides, the CDR3 is TGTGCCAGCTCCCTTGCAGGCGGGCGGGGAGGCAATCAGCCCCAGCATTTT. This sequence encodes CASSLAGGRGGNQPQHF.

The chain employs TRBV6-6 and TRBJ2-1; no clear D. With 4 bases removed from V and 9 bases from J, the gap between germline ends came to 4 bases. The CDR3 is 10 amino acids. Germline lookup yields CDR1 MNHNY and CDR2 SVGAGI (reference sequence). CDR3 residues: CASSFGEQFF. Here the CDR3 DNA reads TGTGCCAGCAGTTTCGGTGAGCAGTTCTTC.

The V call is TRBV19, the J call TRBJ2-3; tentative D call: TRBD1 (6 bases). Trimming removed 4 bases from V and 1 base from J, with 6 bases in between. Germline CDR1 and CDR2: LNHDA and SQIVND (reference sequence). The CDR3 spans 13 residues. The CDR3 protein is CASSKGGTDTQYF. The CDR3 DNA follows: TGTGCCAGTAGTAAGGGGGGCACAGATACGCAGTATTTT.

The table lists this clonotype with a few counts. The chain carries TRBV7-3 and TRBJ2-1; 7 bases are a match to TRBD1. From germline, CDR1 is SGHTA and CDR2 FQGTGA. V shed 3 bases, J shed 7 bases, and the junction held 9 bases outside the gene matches. The CDR3 totals 15 residues. The CDR3 DNA follows: TGTGCCAGCAGCTTTTCAAGGGGGCCGGGGAATGAGCAGTTCTTC. Protein product: CASSFSRGPGNEQFF. Looking up the rest from reference TRBV7-3 and TRBJ2-1 gives the full variable domain: GAGVSQTPSNKVTEKGKYVELRCDPISGHTALYWYRQSLGQGPEFLIYFQGTGAADDSGLPNDRFFAVRPEGSVSTLKIQRTERGDSAVYLCASSFSRGPGNEQFFGPGTRLTVL.

The chain couples TRBV7-3 to TRBJ2-7; TRBD2 agrees at 7 bases. Unmatched junction bases numbered 5, after V lost 6 bases and J lost 0 bases. CDR1 and CDR2 from the germline V gene are SGHTA and FQGTGA. The CDR3 is 14 amino acids. This CDR3 is CASSPRGDSYEQYF. The CDR3 DNA follows: TGTGCCAGCAGTCCCCGGGGGGACTCCTACGAGCAGTACTTC.

The chain has TRBV9 and TRBJ1-1; no firm D call. The CDR3 covers 14 residues. V was shortened by 4 bases and J by 3 bases, with 13 bases between the two germline ends. CDR1 is SGDLS, CDR2 YYNGEE, per germline. In DNA form, the CDR3 reads TGTGCCAGCAGCCCCCGTGGGAGTTACACTGAAGCTTTCTTT. Its translation is CASSPRGSYTEAFF.

This chain links TRBV6-5 with TRBJ1-3; 8 bases are shared with TRBD1. The CDR3 spans 14 residues. Germline loops: CDR1 MNHEY, CDR2 SVGAGI. After removal of 10 bases from V and 0 bases from J, the junction contained 5 bases not matched to a gene. CDR3 residues: CATKQGDSGNTIYF. CDR3 DNA sequence: TGTGCCACAAAACAGGGGGACTCTGGAAACACCATATATTTT.

There are many counts of this clonotype. V is TRBV6-5 and J is TRBJ1-5; D remains ambiguous. With 0 bases removed from V and 8 bases from J, the gap between germline ends came to 8 bases. The CDR3 consists of 13 residues. The germline V gene has CDR1 MNHEY and CDR2 SVGAGI. The CDR3 coding sequence is TGTGCCAGCAGTTACTCTGAGGTGGAGCCCCAGCATTTT. It translates to CASSYSEVEPQHF.

The rearrangement uses TRBV13 and TRBJ1-1; D remains unclear. CDR3 length: 13 residues. Trimming shortened V by 0 bases and J by 7 bases, and 9 bases separated the two germline ends. The V gene's germline CDR1 is PRHDT and CDR2 FYEKMQ (reference sequence). The CDR3 DNA follows: TGTGCCAGCAGCTTAGGCACGGCGGATGAAGCTTTCTTT. It specifies CASSLGTADEAFF.

The chain couples TRBV21-1 to TRBJ2-2; the table gives TRBD2 as D, unverified against the DNA. TRBV21-1 is termed a pseudogene. The CDR3 extends over 18 amino acids. CDR3 protein: CASSKLAGDPANTGELFF. The CDR3 DNA is TGTGCCAGCAGCAAACTAGCGGGGGACCCAGCGAACACCGGGGAGCTGTTTTTT.

The rearrangement uses TRBV9 and TRBJ2-5, with TRBD2 matching over 9 bases. Germline V CDR1 and CDR2: SGDLS, YYNGEE. The CDR3 has 18 residues. V was clipped by 4 bases and J by 0 bases; unmatched bases: 13. The CDR3 coding sequence is TGTGCCAGCAGCCCCCGGACTTGCGGGGGGGGGTACCAAGAGACCCAGTACTTC. Encoded protein: CASSPRTCGGGYQETQYF.

This chain uses TRBV7-2 with TRBJ2-5, with 7 bases that match TRBD1. In germline, CDR1 is SGHTA, CDR2 FQGNSA. The CDR3 has 14 amino acids. Germline trimming cut 4 bases from V and 4 bases from J; bases unmatched to any gene: 6. CDR3 sequence: CASSWTGHGETQYF. CDR3 DNA: TGTGCCAGCAGCTGGACAGGTCATGGAGAGACCCAGTACTTC.

The gene calls are TRBV12-3 or TRBV12-4 and TRBJ1-5; D uncertain. The V and J ends lost 7 bases and 0 bases respectively, with 7 bases between them. This CDR3 has 13 amino acids. CDR3 residues: CASMDASNQPQHF. The CDR3 nucleotides are TGTGCCAGCATGGATGCTAGCAATCAGCCCCAGCATTTT.

This clonotype was observed a few times. The J gene is TRBJ2-7, the V gene TRBV9; 7 nucleotides agree with TRBD2. The CDR3 runs 15 residues. Germline V lookup: CDR1 SGDLS, CDR2 YYNGEE. The V and J ends lost 3 bases and 3 bases, in that order; junction bases with no gene match: 9. CDR3 bases: TGTGCCAGCAGCGCGCGGGCAGCGGGGCTCTACGAGCAGTACTTC. Residues: CASSARAAGLYEQYF.

The CDR3 is CSARDIPRGGNGYTF. The CDR3 bases are TGCAGTGCTAGAGATATCCCGAGGGGCGGAAATGGCTACACCTTC. The V gene is TRBV20-1, the J gene TRBJ1-2, with D possibly being TRBD1 (5 bases). The CDR3 covers 15 residues. Germline V gene data show CDR1 as DFQATT and CDR2 as SNEGSKA (reference sequence). The V gene lost 0 bases and the J gene lost 6 bases, with 17 bases spanning the gap.

This clonotype was counted at least ten times. V is TRBV4-3 and J is TRBJ2-2, with 7 nucleotides matching TRBD1. From germline, CDR1 is LGHNA and CDR2 YSLEER. V lost 4 bases, J lost 4 bases, and 6 bases stayed unmatched. The CDR3 has 15 residues. CDR3 nucleotides: TGCGCCAGCAGCCCAGCGACAGGGAGCACCGGGGAGCTGTTTTTT. It translates to CASSPATGSTGELFF.

This clonotype showed up many times. The gene calls are TRBV10-2 and TRBJ2-7; 7 bases are shared with TRBD2. Trimming cost V 2 bases and J 1 base; bases outside gene matches: 8. CDR1 is WSHSY, CDR2 SAAADI, per germline. The length of the CDR3 is 16 residues. CDR3: CASSEALAELSYEQYF. The CDR3 DNA follows: TGCGCCAGCAGTGAGGCCCTAGCGGAACTGTCCTACGAGCAGTACTTC.

This clonotype was seen at least ten times. This chain joins TRBV11-2 and TRBJ2-2, with 10 bases fitting TRBD2. After removal of 8 bases from V and 4 bases from J, the junction contained 7 bases not matched to a gene. This CDR3 is 15 amino acids long. The germline V gene has CDR1 SGHAT and CDR2 FQNNGV. The CDR3 loop reads CASWGGLALTGELFF. The CDR3 nucleotides are TGTGCCAGCTGGGGGGGACTAGCGCTCACCGGGGAGCTGTTTTTT.